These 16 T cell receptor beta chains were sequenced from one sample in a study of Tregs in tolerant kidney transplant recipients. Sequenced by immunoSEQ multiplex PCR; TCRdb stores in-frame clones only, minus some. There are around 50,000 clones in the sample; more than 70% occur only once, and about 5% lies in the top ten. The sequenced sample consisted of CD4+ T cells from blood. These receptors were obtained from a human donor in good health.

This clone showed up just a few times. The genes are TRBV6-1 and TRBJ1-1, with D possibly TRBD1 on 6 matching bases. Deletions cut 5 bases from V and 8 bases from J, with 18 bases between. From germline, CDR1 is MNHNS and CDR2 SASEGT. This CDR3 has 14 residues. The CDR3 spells CASSRTRGSAEAFF. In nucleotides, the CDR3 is TGTGCCAGCAGTCGGACCAGGGGATCGGCCGAAGCTTTCTTT.

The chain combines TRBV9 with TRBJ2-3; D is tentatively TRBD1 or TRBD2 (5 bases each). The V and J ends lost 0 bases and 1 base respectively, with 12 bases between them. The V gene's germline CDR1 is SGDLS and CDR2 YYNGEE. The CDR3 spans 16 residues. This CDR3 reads CASSVGVGAGTDTQYF. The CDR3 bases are TGTGCCAGCAGCGTAGGCGTCGGGGCGGGCACAGATACGCAGTATTTT.

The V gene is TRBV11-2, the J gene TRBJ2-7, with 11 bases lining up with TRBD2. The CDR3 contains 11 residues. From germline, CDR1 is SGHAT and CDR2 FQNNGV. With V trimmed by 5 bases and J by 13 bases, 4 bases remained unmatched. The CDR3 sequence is CASSQTSGNYF. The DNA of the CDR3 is TGTGCCAGCAGCCAGACTAGCGGGAACTACTTC.

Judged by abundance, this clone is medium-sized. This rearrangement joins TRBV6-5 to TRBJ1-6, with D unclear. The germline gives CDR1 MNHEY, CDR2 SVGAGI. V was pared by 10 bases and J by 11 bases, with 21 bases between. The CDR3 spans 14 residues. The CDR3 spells CATSPNGLSAPLHF. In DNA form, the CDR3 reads TGTGCCACCTCACCTAATGGGCTATCGGCACCCCTCCACTTT.

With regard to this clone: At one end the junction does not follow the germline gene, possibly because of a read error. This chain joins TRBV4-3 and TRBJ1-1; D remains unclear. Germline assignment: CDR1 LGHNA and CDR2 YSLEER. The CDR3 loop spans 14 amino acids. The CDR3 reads CVSSQEVRGREAFF. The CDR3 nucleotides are TGCGTCAGCAGCCAAGAAGTAAGAGGGCGCGAAGCTTTCTTT.

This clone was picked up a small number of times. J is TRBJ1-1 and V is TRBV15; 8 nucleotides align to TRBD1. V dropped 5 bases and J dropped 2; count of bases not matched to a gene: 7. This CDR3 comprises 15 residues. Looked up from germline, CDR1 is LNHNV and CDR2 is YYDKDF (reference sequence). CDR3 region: CATSEGGQGNTEAFF. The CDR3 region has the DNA TGTGCCACCAGCGAAGGAGGACAGGGAAACACTGAAGCTTTCTTT.

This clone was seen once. The CDR3 DNA sequence: TGTGCCAGCAGCCCCCGAGGTTCCAGCGGGATAGACAATCAGCCCCAGCATTTT. Residues: CASSPRGSSGIDNQPQHF. V is TRBV7-2 and J is TRBJ1-5; no reliable D call. V lost 5 bases and J 3 bases, leaving 23 bases between the germline ends. The length of the CDR3 is 18 residues. From germline, CDR1 is SGHTA and CDR2 FQGNSA.

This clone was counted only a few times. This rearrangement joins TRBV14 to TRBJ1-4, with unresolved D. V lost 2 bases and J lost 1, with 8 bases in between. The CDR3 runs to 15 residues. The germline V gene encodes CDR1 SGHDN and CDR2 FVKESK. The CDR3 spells CASSQPGVTNEKLFF. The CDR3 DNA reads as TGTGCCAGCAGCCAACCCGGGGTAACTAATGAAAAACTGTTTTTT.

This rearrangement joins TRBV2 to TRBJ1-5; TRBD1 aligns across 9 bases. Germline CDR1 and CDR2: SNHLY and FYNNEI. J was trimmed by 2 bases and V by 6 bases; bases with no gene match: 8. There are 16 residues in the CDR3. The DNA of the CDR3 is TGTGCCAGCAGGACTACAGGGGGCAGCGGCAATCAGCCCCAGCATTTT. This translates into CASRTTGGSGNQPQHF. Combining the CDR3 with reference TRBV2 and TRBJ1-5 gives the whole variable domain EPEVTQTPSHQVTQMGQEVILRCVPISNHLYFYWYRQILGQKVEFLVSFYNNEISEKSEIFDDQFSVERPDGSNFTLKIRSTKLEDSAMYFCASRTTGGSGNQPQHFGDGTRLSIL.

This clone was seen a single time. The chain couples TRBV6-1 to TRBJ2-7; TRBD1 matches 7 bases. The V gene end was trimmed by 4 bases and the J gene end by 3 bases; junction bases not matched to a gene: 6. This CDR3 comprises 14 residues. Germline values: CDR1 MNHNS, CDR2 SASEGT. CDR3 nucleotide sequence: TGTGCCAGCAGTGTCAGTGGGACAGTCTACGAGCAGTACTTC. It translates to CASSVSGTVYEQYF.

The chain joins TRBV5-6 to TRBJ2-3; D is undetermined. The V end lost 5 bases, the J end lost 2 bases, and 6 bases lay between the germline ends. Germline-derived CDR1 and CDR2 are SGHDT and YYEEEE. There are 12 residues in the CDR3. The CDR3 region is CASSWTTDTQYF. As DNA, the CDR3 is TGTGCCAGCAGTTGGACCACAGATACGCAGTATTTT.

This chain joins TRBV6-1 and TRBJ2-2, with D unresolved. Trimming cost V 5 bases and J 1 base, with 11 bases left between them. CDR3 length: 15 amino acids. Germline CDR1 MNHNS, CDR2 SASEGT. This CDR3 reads CASSTNSGNTGELFF. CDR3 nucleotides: TGTGCCAGCAGTACGAACAGTGGGAACACCGGGGAGCTGTTTTTT.

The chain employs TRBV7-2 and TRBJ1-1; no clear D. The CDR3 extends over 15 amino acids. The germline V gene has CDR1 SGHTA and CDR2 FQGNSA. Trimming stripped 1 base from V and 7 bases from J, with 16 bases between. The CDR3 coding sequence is TGTGCCAGCAGCTTAGTGGGGAGGGAAGTGGTTGAAGCTTTCTTT. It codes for CASSLVGREVVEAFF.

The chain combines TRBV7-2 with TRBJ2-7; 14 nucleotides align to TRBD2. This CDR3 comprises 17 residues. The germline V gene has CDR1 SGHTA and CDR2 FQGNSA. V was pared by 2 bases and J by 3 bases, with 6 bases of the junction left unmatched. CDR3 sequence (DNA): TGTGCCAGCAGCTTATCGGGACTAGCGGGAGTTTTCTACGAGCAGTACTTC. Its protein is CASSLSGLAGVFYEQYF.

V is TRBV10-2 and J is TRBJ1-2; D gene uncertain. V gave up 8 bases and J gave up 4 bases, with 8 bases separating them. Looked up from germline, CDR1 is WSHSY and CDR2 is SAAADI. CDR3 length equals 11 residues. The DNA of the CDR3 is TGCGCCAGCGAGGGCGCCTATGGCTACACCTTC. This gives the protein CASEGAYGYTF.

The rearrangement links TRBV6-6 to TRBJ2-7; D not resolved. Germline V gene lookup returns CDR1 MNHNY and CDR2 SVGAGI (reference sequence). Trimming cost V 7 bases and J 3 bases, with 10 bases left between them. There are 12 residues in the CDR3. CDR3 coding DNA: TGTGCCAGCATCAGCGACTTCTACGAGCAGTACTTC. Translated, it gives CASISDFYEQYF.